This T cell receptor (beta chain) was documented in a study of beta chain features in type 1 diabetes. Turning to the study itself: Patients shared similar age, gender and cell yields with healthy donors.

Looked up from germline, CDR1 is SGHNT and CDR2 is YYREEE (reference sequence). CDR3 length: 14 amino acids. V gave up 4 bases and J gave up 1 base; unmatched junction bases: 2. Sequenced material consisted of expressed TCRB transcripts (all of the isolated RNA was reverse transcribed). Clones were sequenced by immunoSEQ multiplex PCR, and TCRdb holds only the in-frame ones, with some missing. The data show around 180,000 clones, less than 10% seen once. The study, taken as a whole, reports: The study left unresolved whether HLA type influences TCRB rearrangement. PCR might favor shorter templates, equally in patients and controls. A greater similarity of naive, central memory and Treg TCRB repertoires was seen among patients than among healthy donors. TCRB CDR3s from Type 1 diabetes patients were moderately but significantly shorter in all four CD4+ subsets.

This clone was seen a handful of times. The antigen is not known. The sequencing input was central memory CD4+ T cells from blood. This sequence joins TRBV5-4 and TRBJ1-3; 7 bases line up with TRBD1. This receptor was identified in a man between 18 and 29 years old with type 1 diabetes. The CDR3 nucleotides are TGTGCCAGCAGCCCGACAGGGTCTGGAAACACCATATATTTT. Its translation is CASSPTGSGNTIYF.